The T cell receptor (beta chain) described here comes from a study of chemoradiotherapy in HPV16-positive cancers. From germline, CDR1 is SGHRS and CDR2 YFSETQ. V shed 0 bases and J shed 0 bases, with 9 bases lying between them. This CDR3 contains 16 residues. The protocol was immunoSEQ multiplex PCR, while the TCRdb copy is restricted to in-frame clones and leaves out a portion. The sample yields approximately 34,000 clones, roughly nine tenths seen once. This rearrangement joins TRBV5-1 to TRBJ2-2; D call uncertain. Sequencing used blood, obtained from a patient who underwent chemoradiotherapy. The receptor was isolated from a human donor with HPV-associated anogenital cancer. The CDR3 DNA reads TGCGCCAGCAGCTTGGTGGGCAGAACGAACACCGGGGAGCTGTTTTTT. Protein product: CASSLVGRTNTGELFF.